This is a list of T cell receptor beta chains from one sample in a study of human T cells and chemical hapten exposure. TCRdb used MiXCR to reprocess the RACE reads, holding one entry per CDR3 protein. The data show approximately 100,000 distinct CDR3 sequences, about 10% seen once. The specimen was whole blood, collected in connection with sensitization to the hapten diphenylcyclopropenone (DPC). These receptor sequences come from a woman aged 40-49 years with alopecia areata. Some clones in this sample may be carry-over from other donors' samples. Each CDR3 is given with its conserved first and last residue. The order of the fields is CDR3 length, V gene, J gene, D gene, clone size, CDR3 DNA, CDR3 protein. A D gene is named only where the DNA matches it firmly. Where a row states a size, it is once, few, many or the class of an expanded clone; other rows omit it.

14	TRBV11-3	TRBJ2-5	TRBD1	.	TGTGCCAGCAGTCTTACAGGGGAAGAAGAGACCCAGTACTTC	CASSLTGEEETQYF
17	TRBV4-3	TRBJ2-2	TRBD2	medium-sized	TGCGCCAGCAGCCAAGATAGACTAGCGGCGAACACCGGGGAGCTGTTTTTT	CASSQDRLAANTGELFF
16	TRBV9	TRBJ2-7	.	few	TGTGCCAGCAGCCTAGAGGGGGCGGGAATCCCCTACGAGCAGTACTTC	CASSLEGAGIPYEQYF
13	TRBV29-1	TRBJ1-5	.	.	TGCAGCGTTGGGGCAGGGCAAGGTCAGCCCCAGCATTTT	CSVGAGQGQPQHF
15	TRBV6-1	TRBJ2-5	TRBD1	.	TGTGCCAGCACCAGGACGACAGGGTTGATTGAGACCCAGTACTTC	CASTRTTGLIETQYF
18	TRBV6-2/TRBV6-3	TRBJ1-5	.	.	TGTGCCAGCAGTTACTCGATGGAAGGACAGAGAGGTAATCAGCCCCAGCATTTT	CASSYSMEGQRGNQPQHF
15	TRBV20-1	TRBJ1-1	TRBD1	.	TGCAGTGCTAGGCTGTTGGGACAGCCAATCTGGGAAGCTTTCTTT	CSARLLGQPIWEAFF
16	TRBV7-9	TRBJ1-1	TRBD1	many	TGTGCCAGCAGCTCCCCGGTCGGGACAGTGAACACTGAAGCTTTCTTT	CASSSPVGTVNTEAFF
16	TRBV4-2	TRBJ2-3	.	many	TGTGCCAGCAGCCAAGATCGGGACCAAAGCACAGATACGCAGTATTTT	CASSQDRDQSTDTQYF
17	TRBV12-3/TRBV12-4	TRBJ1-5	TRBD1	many	TGTGCCAGCAGTGACGACAGGGAAGTACTAAGCAATCAGCCCCAGCATTTT	CASSDDREVLSNQPQHF
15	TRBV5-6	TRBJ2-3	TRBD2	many	TGTGCCAGCAGCGGCGCCGGAGCGGGGAAAGATACGCAGTATTTT	CASSGAGAGKDTQYF
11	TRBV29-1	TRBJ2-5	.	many	TGCAGCGTTGTCCCGGGGGAGACCCAGTACTTC	CSVVPGETQYF
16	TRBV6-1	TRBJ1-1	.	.	TGTGCCAGCAGTGAAATGGGGGGAAGCCTGAACACTGAAGCTTTCTTT	CASSEMGGSLNTEAFF
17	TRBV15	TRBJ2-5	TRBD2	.	TGTGCCACCAGCAGAGGCGCGGGAGGGGCCTTCCAAGAGACCCAGTACTTC	CATSRGAGGAFQETQYF
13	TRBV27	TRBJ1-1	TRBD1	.	TGTGCCAGCCGCTTCTCAGGGGGCACTGAAGCTTTCTTT	CASRFSGGTEAFF
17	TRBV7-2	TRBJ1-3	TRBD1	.	TGTGCCAGCAGCCCTCAGACAGGGGCCGACTCTGGAAACACCATATATTTT	CASSPQTGADSGNTIYF
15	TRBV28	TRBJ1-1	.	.	TGTGCCAGCAGCCATATCCCCCAGGGGAACACTGAAGCTTTCTTT	CASSHIPQGNTEAFF
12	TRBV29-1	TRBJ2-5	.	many	TGCAGCGCTCGGACTTACCAAGAGACCCAGTACTTC	CSARTYQETQYF
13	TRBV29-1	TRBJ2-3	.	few	TGCAGCGTAGCGAAGAGGCGCACAGATACGCAGTATTTT	CSVAKRRTDTQYF
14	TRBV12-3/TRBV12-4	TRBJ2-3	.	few	TGTGCCAGCAGGGTACAGGGGAGGACAGATACGCAGTATTTT	CASRVQGRTDTQYF
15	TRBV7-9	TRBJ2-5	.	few	TGTGCCAGCAGCCACATGTGGGAGCGGCAAGAGACCCAGTACTTC	CASSHMWERQETQYF
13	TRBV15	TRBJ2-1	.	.	TGTGCCACCAGCATCAACAGGAGGGCTGAGCAGTTCTTC	CATSINRRAEQFF
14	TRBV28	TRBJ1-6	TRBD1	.	TGTGCCAGCAGTCGGGACAGGGGTACTTCACCCCTCCACTTT	CASSRDRGTSPLHF
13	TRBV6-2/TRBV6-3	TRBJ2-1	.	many	TGTGCCAGCAGTACTACGGCCTACAATGAGCAGTTCTTC	CASSTTAYNEQFF
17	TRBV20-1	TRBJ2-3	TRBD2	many	TGCAGTGCTAGGACTAGCGGGAGGGCCGCTAGCACAGATACGCAGTATTTT	CSARTSGRAASTDTQYF
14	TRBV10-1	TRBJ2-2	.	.	TGCGCCAGCAGTCTGCATACGAACACCGGGGAGCTGTTTTTT	CASSLHTNTGELFF
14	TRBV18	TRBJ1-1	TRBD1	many	TGTGCCAGCTACCCCACAGGGGAATGGACTGAAGCTTTCTTT	CASYPTGEWTEAFF
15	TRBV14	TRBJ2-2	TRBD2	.	TGTGCCAGCAGCCGGAGCGGGAGGCCCACCGGGGAGCTGTTTTTT	CASSRSGRPTGELFF
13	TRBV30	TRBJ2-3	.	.	TGTGCCTTTACCCCAGCCGGATTAGATACGCAGTATTTT	CAFTPAGLDTQYF
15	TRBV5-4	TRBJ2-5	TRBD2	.	TGTGCCAGCAGCTTTAGCGGGGGGAGCCAAGAGACCCAGTACTTC	CASSFSGGSQETQYF
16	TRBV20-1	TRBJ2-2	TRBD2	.	TGCAGTGCTAGAGACCCGACTAGCGGAGACACCGGGGAGCTGTTTTTT	CSARDPTSGDTGELFF
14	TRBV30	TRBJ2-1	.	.	TGTACCTGGAGTGTAGGAGGGAATTACAATGAGCAGTTCTTC	CTWSVGGNYNEQFF
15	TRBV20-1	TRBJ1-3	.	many	TGCAGTGTTTTGCCGGACGGCAGCTCTGGAAACACCATATATTTT	CSVLPDGSSGNTIYF
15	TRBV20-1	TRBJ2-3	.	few	TGCAGTGCCCACCCGGGACTGGATAACACAGATACGCAGTATTTT	CSAHPGLDNTDTQYF
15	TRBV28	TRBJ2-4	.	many	TGTGCCAGCAGTTTTTCGGGGTTTCCCAAAAACATTCAGTACTTC	CASSFSGFPKNIQYF
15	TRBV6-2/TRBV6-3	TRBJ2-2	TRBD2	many	TGTGCCAGCCGGACTAGCGGGAGGAACACCGGGGAGCTGTTTTTT	CASRTSGRNTGELFF
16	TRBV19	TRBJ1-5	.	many	TGTGCCAGTGGAAATATACTGACAGCTTCCAATCAGCCCCAGCATTTT	CASGNILTASNQPQHF
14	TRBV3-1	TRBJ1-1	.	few	TGTGCCAGCAGCCAAAGGTCCAGGGAGACTGAAGCTTTCTTT	CASSQRSRETEAFF
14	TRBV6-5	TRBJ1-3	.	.	TGTGCCAGCAGTTACGGGCAGATTGGAAACACCATATATTTT	CASSYGQIGNTIYF
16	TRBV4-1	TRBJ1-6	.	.	TGCGCCAGCAGCCTACAGATGAGCTCCCATAATTCACCCCTCCACTTT	CASSLQMSSHNSPLHF
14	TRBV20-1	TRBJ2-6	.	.	TGCAGTGCTCCGTGGGGCTCTGGGGCCAACGTCCTGACTTTC	CSAPWGSGANVLTF
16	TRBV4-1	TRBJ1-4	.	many	TGCGCCAGCAGCCAGATCGGGACACGGGGACGTGAAAAACTGTTTTTT	CASSQIGTRGREKLFF
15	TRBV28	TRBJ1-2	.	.	TGTGCCAGCAGTGGCCGGGCCTCCCGGGGGCATGGCTACACCTTC	CASSGRASRGHGYTF
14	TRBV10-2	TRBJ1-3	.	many	TGCGCCAGCAGTGAGGGGGTCGCGGGAAACACCATATATTTT	CASSEGVAGNTIYF
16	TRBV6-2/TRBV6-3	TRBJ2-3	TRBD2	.	TGTGCCAGCAGACCAACTAGCGGGAGGCCTACAGATACGCAGTATTTT	CASRPTSGRPTDTQYF
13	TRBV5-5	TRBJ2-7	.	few	TGTGCCAGCAGTTTCGGGCCCACCTACGAGCAGTACTTC	CASSFGPTYEQYF
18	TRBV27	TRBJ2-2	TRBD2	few	TGTGCCAGCAGAGTCTCTAGGGACTACCTTCAGAACACCGGGGAGCTGTTTTTT	CASRVSRDYLQNTGELFF
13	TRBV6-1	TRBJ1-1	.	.	TGTGCCAGCAGTGAAAAGGAGAACAGTTGGTCTTTCTTT	CASSEKENSWSFF
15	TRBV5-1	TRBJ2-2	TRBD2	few	TGCGCCAGCAGCACGGGGACTAGCTGGGCCGGGGAGCTGTTTTTT	CASSTGTSWAGELFF
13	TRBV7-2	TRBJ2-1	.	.	TGTGCCAGCAGCTTAGTTAGAGCGGCTGAGCAGTTCTTC	CASSLVRAAEQFF
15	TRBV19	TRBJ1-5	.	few	TGTGCCAGTACTTCTCAGGAGTTAACGAATCAGCCCCAGCATTTT	CASTSQELTNQPQHF
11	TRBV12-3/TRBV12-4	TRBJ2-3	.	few	TGTGCCACTAGAATCGCAGATACGCAGTATTTT	CATRIADTQYF
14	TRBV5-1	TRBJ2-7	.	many	TGCGCCAGCAGCTTATACAGTGCCAACTACGAGCAGTACTTC	CASSLYSANYEQYF